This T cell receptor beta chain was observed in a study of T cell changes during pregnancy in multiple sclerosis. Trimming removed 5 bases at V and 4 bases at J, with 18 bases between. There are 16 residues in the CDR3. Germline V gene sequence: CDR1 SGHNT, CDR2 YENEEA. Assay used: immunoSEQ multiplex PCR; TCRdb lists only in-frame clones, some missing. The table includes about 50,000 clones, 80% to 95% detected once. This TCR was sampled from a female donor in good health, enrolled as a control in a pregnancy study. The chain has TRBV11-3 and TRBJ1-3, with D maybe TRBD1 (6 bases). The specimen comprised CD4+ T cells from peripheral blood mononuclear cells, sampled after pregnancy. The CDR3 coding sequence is TGTGCCAGCAGCCCCGGGCAGGGGAAGTCGGGAAACACCATATATTTT. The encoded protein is CASSPGQGKSGNTIYF. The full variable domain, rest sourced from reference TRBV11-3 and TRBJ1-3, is EAGVVQSPRYKIIEKKQPVAFWCNPISGHNTLYWYLQNLGQGPELLIRYENEEAVDDSQLPKDRFSAERLKGVDSTLKIQPAELGDSAVYLCASSPGQGKSGNTIYFGEGSWLTVV.